This TCR beta chain was found in a study of CD8+CD57+ T cells in acquired aplastic anemia. Study details: The study obtained an average of 3.2 ug of DNA from sorted CD4+ and CD8+ cells. General study results and limits: Overlapping CD8+ CDR3 repertoires of patients and controls contained roughly 27 shared sequences. Levels of CD8+ Simpson's diversity were not significantly distinct in patients versus controls.

Patients picked for sequencing had shown CD8+CD57+ cell expansion detected by flow cytometry. TCR beta VDJ combinations and CDR3 sequences were profiled from genomic DNA. TCRdb re-called the reads with MiXCR, one entry per CDR3 protein. The data contain roughly 180,000 distinct CDR3 sequences, roughly 50% of them singletons. Germline assignment: CDR1 DFQATT and CDR2 SNEGSKA (reference sequence). The CDR3 is made up of 13 amino acids. This clonotype occurred a few times. What it binds is not known. Sequenced: sorted CD4+, CD8+, or CD8+CD57+ T cells (not recorded which) from PBMCs. V gene TRBV20-1 combines with J gene TRBJ2-3, with D perhaps TRBD2 (5 bases). This receptor was obtained from a human donor with aplastic anemia. The CDR3 protein is CSTHAGSTDTQYF. The CDR3, as DNA: TGCAGCACCCATGCGGGTAGCACAGATACGCAGTATTTT.